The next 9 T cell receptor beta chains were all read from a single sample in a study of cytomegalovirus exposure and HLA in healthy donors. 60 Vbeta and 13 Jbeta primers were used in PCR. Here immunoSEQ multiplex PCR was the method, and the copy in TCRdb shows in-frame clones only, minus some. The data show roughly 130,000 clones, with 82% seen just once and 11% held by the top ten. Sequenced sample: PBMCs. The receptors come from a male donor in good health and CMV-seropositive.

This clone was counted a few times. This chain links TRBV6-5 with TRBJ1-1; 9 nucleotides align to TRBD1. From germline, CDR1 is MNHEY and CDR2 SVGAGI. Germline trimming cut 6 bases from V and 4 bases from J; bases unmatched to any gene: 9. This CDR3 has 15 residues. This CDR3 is CASSVTGGGSTEAFF. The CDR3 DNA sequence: TGTGCCAGCAGCGTGACAGGGGGAGGGAGCACTGAAGCTTTCTTT.

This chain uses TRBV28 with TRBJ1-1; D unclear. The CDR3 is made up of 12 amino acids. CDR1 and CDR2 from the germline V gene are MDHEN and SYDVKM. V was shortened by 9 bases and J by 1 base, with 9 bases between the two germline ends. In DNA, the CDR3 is TGTGCCAGTACAACAGAGAACACTGAAGCTTTCTTT. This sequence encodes CASTTENTEAFF.

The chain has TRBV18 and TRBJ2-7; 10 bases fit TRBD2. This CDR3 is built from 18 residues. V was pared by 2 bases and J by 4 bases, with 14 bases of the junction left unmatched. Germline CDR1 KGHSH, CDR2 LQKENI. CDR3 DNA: TGTGCCAGCTCACCAGATATAGCGGGAGGACCACACTTGTACGAGCAGTACTTC. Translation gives CASSPDIAGGPHLYEQYF.

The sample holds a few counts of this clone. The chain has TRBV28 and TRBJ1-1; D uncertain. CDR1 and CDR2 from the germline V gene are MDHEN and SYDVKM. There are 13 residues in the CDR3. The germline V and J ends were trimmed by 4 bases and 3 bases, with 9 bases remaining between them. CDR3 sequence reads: CASSSGFDTEAFF. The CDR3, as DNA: TGTGCCAGCAGTTCGGGGTTTGACACTGAAGCTTTCTTT.

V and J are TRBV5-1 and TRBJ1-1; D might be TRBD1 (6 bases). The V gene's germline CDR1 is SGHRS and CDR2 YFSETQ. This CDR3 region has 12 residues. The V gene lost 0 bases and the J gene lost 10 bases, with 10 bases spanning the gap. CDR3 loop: CASSLEGRGAFF. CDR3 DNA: TGCGCCAGCAGCTTGGAGGGCAGGGGAGCTTTCTTT.

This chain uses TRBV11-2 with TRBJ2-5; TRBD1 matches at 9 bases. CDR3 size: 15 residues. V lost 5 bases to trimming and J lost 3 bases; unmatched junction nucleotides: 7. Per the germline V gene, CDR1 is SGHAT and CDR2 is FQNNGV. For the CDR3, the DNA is TGTGCCAGCAGCCCGGGACAGGGATGGGAAGAGACCCAGTACTTC. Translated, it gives CASSPGQGWEETQYF.

The CDR3 sequence: CASSADEGEGTDTQYF. The CDR3 region has the DNA TGTGCCAGCAGTGCTGACGAGGGGGAGGGTACAGATACGCAGTATTTT. V gene TRBV6-4 combines with J gene TRBJ2-3; a weak D match, TRBD2 (7 bases). The CDR3 contains 16 residues. Germline values: CDR1 MRHNA, CDR2 SNTAGT. V lost 4 bases to trimming and J lost 3 bases, with 17 bases between them.

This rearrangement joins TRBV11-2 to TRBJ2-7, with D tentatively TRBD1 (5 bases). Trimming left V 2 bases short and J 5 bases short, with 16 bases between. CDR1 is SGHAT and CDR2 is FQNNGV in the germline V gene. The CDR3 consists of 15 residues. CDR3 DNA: TGTGCCAGCAGCTTATACAGGTGGGGTTTCCACGAGCAGTACTTC. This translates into CASSLYRWGFHEQYF. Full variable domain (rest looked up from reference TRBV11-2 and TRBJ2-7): EAGVAQSPRYKIIEKRQSVAFWCNPISGHATLYWYQQILGQGPKLLIQFQNNGVVDDSQLPKDRFSAERLKGVDSTLKIQPAKLEDSAVYLCASSLYRWGFHEQYFGPGTRLTVT.

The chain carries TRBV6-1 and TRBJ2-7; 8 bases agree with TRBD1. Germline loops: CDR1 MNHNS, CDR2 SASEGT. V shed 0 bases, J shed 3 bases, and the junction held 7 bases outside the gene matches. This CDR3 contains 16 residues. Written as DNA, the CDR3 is TGTGCCAGCAGTGAAGCAAAGGCAGGGGGCGGCTACGAGCAGTACTTC. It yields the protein CASSEAKAGGGYEQYF.